A single sample gave rise to the 6 T cell receptor beta chains below, sequenced in a study of cytomegalovirus exposure and HLA in healthy donors. Repertoires were generated with immunoSEQ multiplex PCR, while TCRdb's copy carries only in-frame clones and drops some. This sample has roughly 80,000 clones; roughly 94% occur once, and the top ten carry 2% to 2.5%. The sequenced sample was PBMCs. The source of these receptors is a woman aged 18 to 35 in good health and CMV-seronegative.

This clone was detected only once. The chain carries TRBV29-1 and TRBJ2-5, with D maybe TRBD2 (6 bases). In germline, CDR1 is SQVTM, CDR2 ANQGSEA. CDR3 length: 10 residues. Trimming left V 7 bases short and J 5 bases short, with 8 bases between. CDR3 region: CSGGTETQYF. CDR3 bases: TGCAGCGGCGGGACTGAGACCCAGTACTTC.

This rearrangement joins TRBV6-1 to TRBJ1-5; a weak D match, TRBD1 (6 bases). Germline values: CDR1 MNHNS, CDR2 SASEGT. The length of the CDR3 is 15 residues. Between the trimmed V and J ends, which lost 2 bases and 3 bases, there was a span of 11 bases. CDR3 protein: CASSEMGQPNQPQHF. For the CDR3, the DNA is TGTGCCAGCAGTGAAATGGGACAACCCAATCAGCCCCAGCATTTT.

In this sample, this clone turned up once. The chain has TRBV2 and TRBJ2-7; 7 bases are a match to TRBD2. The CDR3 extends over 13 amino acids. Germline CDR1 reads SNHLY; CDR2 reads FYNNEI. V dropped 9 bases and J dropped 4; count of bases not matched to a gene: 9. As DNA, the CDR3 is TGTGCCAGTTGCGGGCGGGAGTCTTACGAGCAGTACTTC. It specifies CASCGRESYEQYF.

This chain uses TRBV11-2 with TRBJ2-7; the match to TRBD1 covers 7 bases. V dropped 5 bases and J dropped 5; count of bases not matched to a gene: 3. Germline loops: CDR1 SGHAT, CDR2 FQNNGV. The CDR3 sequence is 12 residues long. CDR3 region: CASSRQGHEQYF. CDR3 coding DNA: TGTGCCAGCAGCCGACAGGGCCACGAGCAGTACTTC.

This chain joins TRBV2 and TRBJ2-5; TRBD1 agrees at 9 bases. V lost 4 bases to trimming and J lost 2 bases; unmatched junction nucleotides: 5. Per the germline V gene, CDR1 is SNHLY and CDR2 is FYNNEI. This CDR3 is 15 amino acids long. CDR3 sequence: CASSARDRVQETQYF. CDR3 DNA sequence: TGTGCCAGCAGTGCCCGGGACAGGGTTCAAGAGACCCAGTACTTC.

The J gene is TRBJ2-5, the V gene TRBV5-1; the D is unclear. Trimming cost V 3 bases and J 5 bases, with 14 bases left between them. Germline lookup yields CDR1 SGHRS and CDR2 YFSETQ. The length of the CDR3 is 14 residues. DNA of the CDR3: TGCGCCAGCAGCTCACTCCCCTCCCGGGAGACCCAGTACTTC. Translation: CASSSLPSRETQYF.